These 11 T cell receptor beta chains share one sample of origin, sequenced in a study of cytomegalovirus exposure and HLA in healthy donors. Here immunoSEQ multiplex PCR was the method, and the copy in TCRdb shows in-frame clones only, minus some. The sample has about 110,000 clones, almost 96% seen once. Source material: PBMCs. These receptors were taken from a woman aged 18-35 years in good health and CMV-seronegative.

V usage is TRBV7-6 and J usage is TRBJ2-7; the match to TRBD2 covers 8 bases. V dropped 5 bases and J dropped 5; count of bases not matched to a gene: 20. Germline V lookup: CDR1 SGHVS, CDR2 FNYEAQ. The CDR3 extends over 18 amino acids. CDR3 coding DNA: TGTGCCAGCAGCCCATCCCCCCCCGGGACTAGGGGATTCGACGAGCAGTACTTC. Amino acid sequence: CASSPSPPGTRGFDEQYF.

The chain recombines TRBV27 with TRBJ2-7; unclear D gene. V was trimmed by 5 bases and J by 3 bases, leaving 14 bases between them. The CDR3 loop spans 14 amino acids. Germline lookup yields CDR1 MNHEY and CDR2 SMNVEV (reference sequence). The CDR3 is CASSPDKPLYEQYF. In nucleotides, the CDR3 is TGTGCCAGCAGTCCCGACAAGCCACTCTACGAGCAGTACTTC.

The rearrangement joins TRBV28 to TRBJ1-5, with D unresolved. V lost 1 base to trimming and J lost 6 bases, with 4 bases between them. Germline V gene data show CDR1 as MDHEN and CDR2 as SYDVKM. CDR3 length equals 12 residues. This chain's CDR3 is CASSLFGQPQHF. Here the CDR3 DNA reads TGTGCCAGCAGTTTATTCGGTCAGCCCCAGCATTTT.

The chain links TRBV5-4 to TRBJ2-3; D perhaps matches TRBD2 (7 bases). CDR3 size: 15 residues. The germline V gene encodes CDR1 SGHNT and CDR2 YYREEE (reference sequence). V was shortened by 0 bases and J by 3 bases, with 11 bases between the two germline ends. CDR3 region: CASSLVGGATDTQYF. CDR3 nucleotides: TGTGCCAGCAGCTTGGTGGGGGGGGCTACAGATACGCAGTATTTT.

This rearrangement joins TRBV5-1 to TRBJ2-3; possibly TRBD2 for D (6 bases). CDR1 and CDR2 (germline): SGHRS, YFSETQ. The germline V and J ends were trimmed by 0 bases and 1 base, with 15 bases remaining between them. The CDR3 has 17 amino acids. Here the CDR3 DNA reads TGCGCCAGCAGCTTGGCCGGTGGGGGACTCCGCACAGATACGCAGTATTTT. Residues: CASSLAGGGLRTDTQYF.

This chain connects TRBV7-2 to TRBJ2-2; D may be TRBD2 (7 bases). Trimming cost V 7 bases and J 6 bases, with 18 bases left between them. The CDR3 runs 15 residues. Germline lookup yields CDR1 SGHTA and CDR2 FQGNSA. The DNA of the CDR3 is TGTGCCAGCACGCGGGGGAACAGGGTCCCCGGGGAGCTGTTTTTT. Protein: CASTRGNRVPGELFF.

CDR3 coding DNA: TGTGCCACCAGCAGAGAATGGGGGGACCTCGCCTATGGCTACACCTTC. This sequence encodes CATSREWGDLAYGYTF. The V call is TRBV15, the J call TRBJ1-2; D is perhaps TRBD1 (5 bases). V shed 0 bases and J shed 4 bases, with 15 bases lying between them. CDR3 length equals 16 residues. Germline V gene data show CDR1 as LNHNV and CDR2 as YYDKDF (reference sequence).

The chain couples TRBV5-1 to TRBJ1-1; 9 bases line up with TRBD1. CDR3 length equals 13 residues. V lost 4 bases, J lost 7 bases, and 5 bases stayed unmatched. Germline loops: CDR1 SGHRS, CDR2 YFSETQ. CDR3 nucleotides: TGCGCCAGCAGCGTGGACAGGGGCCGTGAAGCTTTCTTT. Translating gives CASSVDRGREAFF.

The chain carries TRBV19 and TRBJ1-1, with 7 bases lining up with TRBD1. The ends lost 5 bases at V and 7 bases at J; junction bases unmatched: 4. The length of the CDR3 is 12 residues. CDR1 and CDR2 from the germline V gene are LNHDA and SQIVND (reference sequence). CDR3 in amino acids: CASSFWDSEAFF. CDR3 nucleotides: TGTGCCAGTAGTTTTTGGGACAGTGAAGCTTTCTTT.

The CDR3, as DNA: TGTGCCAGCAGCTCGGGACAGGACTATGGCTACACCTTC. Its translation: CASSSGQDYGYTF. The chain employs TRBV7-9 and TRBJ1-2; 8 bases line up with TRBD1. Per the germline V gene, CDR1 is SEHNR and CDR2 is FQNEAQ (reference sequence). V dropped 4 bases and J dropped 3; count of bases not matched to a gene: 1. The CDR3 spans 13 residues.

The rearrangement links TRBV2 to TRBJ1-2; D remains ambiguous. V dropped 8 bases and J dropped 6 bases, with 13 bases sitting between them. The germline V gene has CDR1 SNHLY and CDR2 FYNNEI. The CDR3 has 12 amino acids. The CDR3 reads CASGRPGNGYTF. CDR3 sequence (DNA): TGTGCCAGCGGCCGACCGGGGAATGGCTACACCTTC.